This record covers a single T cell receptor (beta chain). The V and J ends lost 6 bases and 5 bases respectively, with 16 bases between them. Germline V gene data show CDR1 as MNHNY and CDR2 as SVGAGI (reference sequence). This CDR3 spans 14 amino acids. The source of the sample is a study of blood T cell repertoires in COVID-19. Study summary: The origin of the acute and convalescent COVID-19 samples was the United States, Italy and Spain. PBMCs, B-cell-depleted T cells, or T cells were the source of the cDNA or gDNA that made up the material.

Per the original methods: Using reference gene primer amplification, nucleated cell counts were estimated. The repertoire was sequenced with immunoSEQ multiplex PCR; TCRdb's copy has only in-frame clones and lacks some. V and J calls and clone size are as listed in that table; D and trimming were resolved from the DNA. The data contain a few hundred thousand clones, roughly 86% of them singletons. This sequence joins TRBV6-6 and TRBJ1-1, with D possibly matching TRBD1 (6 bases). Sequencing used peripheral blood. The source is a man older than 75 with acute or convalescent COVID-19. CDR3 in DNA: TGTGCCAGCAGCTTTACAGGGAGAGGGACTGAAGCTTTCTTT. This gives the protein CASSFTGRGTEAFF.